The rows below give T cell receptor beta chains drawn from one sample of a study of cytomegalovirus exposure and HLA in healthy donors. TCRdb keeps only in-frame clones here, not all; method: immunoSEQ multiplex PCR. Of tens of thousands of clones listed, 83% are singletons. Sequenced sample: PBMCs. Receptors were obtained from a man under 40 in good health and CMV-seronegative. Both conserved end residues are part of each CDR3. The D gene is left open where the match is weak. Rows may omit the clone size; those that give it use once, few, many or a size class.

v_call	d_call	j_call	clone_size	cdr3_length	cdr3_nt	cdr3_aa
TRBV7-9	TRBD1	TRBJ1-4	.	16	TGTTCCAGCAGCCGTACCCCTGGACAGGGTAATGAAAAACTGTTTTTT	CSSSRTPGQGNEKLFF
TRBV6-1	TRBD1	TRBJ1-5	.	15	TGTGCCAGCAGGAGGACAGGGCAACTTAATCAGCCCCAGCATTTT	CASRRTGQLNQPQHF
TRBV12-5	.	TRBJ2-7	.	15	TGTGCTAGTGGTTTGTCCGCGGGCCTTTACTACGAGCAGTACTTC	CASGLSAGLYYEQYF
TRBV27	.	TRBJ1-2	.	17	TGTGCCAGCAGTTTAAAAGAGTACACCGGGAGCCACTATGGCTACACCTTC	CASSLKEYTGSHYGYTF
TRBV13	.	TRBJ2-7	.	12	TGTGCCAGCAGTTCGGGGTTCTACGAGCAGTACTTC	CASSSGFYEQYF
TRBV2	TRBD1	TRBJ2-3	.	14	TGTGCCAGCCCGGGAACAGGGGGCACAGATACGCAGTATTTT	CASPGTGGTDTQYF
TRBV29-1	TRBD1	TRBJ2-7	.	13	TGCAGCGATTCCGGGACAGGGGTCCACGAGCAGTACTTC	CSDSGTGVHEQYF
TRBV11-2	.	TRBJ1-1	.	14	TGTGCCAGCAGCTTAGACGGGGGGAACACTGAAGCTTTCTTT	CASSLDGGNTEAFF
TRBV5-4	.	TRBJ1-1	.	15	TGTGCCAGCAGCTTGGTAGGACAGCCGAACACTGAAGCTTTCTTT	CASSLVGQPNTEAFF
TRBV5-4	.	TRBJ1-6	.	16	TGTGCCAGCAGCCCGGACAGTTTGGCCTATAATTCACCCCTCCACTTT	CASSPDSLAYNSPLHF
TRBV19	.	TRBJ2-5	once	13	TGTGCCAGTAGTATAGCTGTTAAAGAGACCCAGTACTTC	CASSIAVKETQYF
TRBV4-1	.	TRBJ2-7	.	12	TGCGCCAGCAGTCCCTCGGGCTACGAGCAGTACTTC	CASSPSGYEQYF
TRBV21-1	.	TRBJ2-3	.	16	TGTGCCAGCAGCAAAGCTAGCGGGAGTAGCACAGATACGCAGTATTTT	CASSKASGSSTDTQYF
TRBV27	.	TRBJ1-1	.	14	TGTGCCAGCAGTTTTCAAAATGCCGGCACTGAAGCTTTCTTT	CASSFQNAGTEAFF
TRBV6-1	.	TRBJ1-3	few	18	TGTGCCAGCAGTGGGACCTCCGGGACACAGAGCTCTGGAAACACCATATATTTT	CASSGTSGTQSSGNTIYF
TRBV7-8	.	TRBJ1-2	.	11	TGTGCCGCTGGGGAGAACTATGGCTACACCTTC	CAAGENYGYTF
TRBV7-2	TRBD2	TRBJ2-1	.	16	TGTGCCAGCAGACGGGGACTAGCGGGAGTGTACAATGAGCAGTTCTTC	CASRRGLAGVYNEQFF
TRBV19	.	TRBJ2-1	.	13	TGTGCCAGTAGTATAGTAGGGGATGGTGAGCAGTTCTTC	CASSIVGDGEQFF
TRBV5-5	.	TRBJ2-2	.	15	TGTGCCAGCAGCTTTGCAGGTTTTCACACCGGGGAGCTGTTTTTT	CASSFAGFHTGELFF
TRBV2	.	TRBJ2-5	.	15	TGTGCCAGCAGTGAAGCGACGGGGGACTTCGAGACCCAGTACTTC	CASSEATGDFETQYF
TRBV6-5	TRBD1	TRBJ2-3	.	14	TGTGCCAGCAGCTCGACAGGGGCCACAGATACGCAGTATTTT	CASSSTGATDTQYF
TRBV6-1	.	TRBJ2-7	few	12	TGTGCCAGCAGTGTAACAGGCTACGAGCAGTACTTC	CASSVTGYEQYF
TRBV5-4	TRBD1	TRBJ1-3	.	14	TGTGCCACCAAACCAGGGGGGAACGGAAACACCATATATTTT	CATKPGGNGNTIYF
TRBV4-3	.	TRBJ2-7	few	14	TGCGCCAGCAGCCATAACAAGGGAGCCTACGAGCAGTACTTC	CASSHNKGAYEQYF
TRBV10-1	.	TRBJ1-4	.	13	TGCGCCAGCCAACAGCGCCGAGGGGAAAAACTGTTTTTT	CASQQRRGEKLFF
TRBV2	.	TRBJ1-5	.	15	TGTGCCAGCAGTGGCCAACAGGCAGAGAATCAGCCCCAGCATTTT	CASSGQQAENQPQHF
TRBV9	TRBD1	TRBJ2-1	.	15	TGTGCCAGCAGCAAGACAGGGGTGTTGGGCAATGAGCAGTTCTTC	CASSKTGVLGNEQFF
TRBV19	.	TRBJ1-1	few	13	TGTGCCAGTAGTTTTACATTGAACACTGAAGCTTTCTTT	CASSFTLNTEAFF
TRBV2	TRBD2	TRBJ2-5	once	15	TGTGCCAGCTCCACTTACAGCGGGGCCCAAGAGACCCAGTACTTC	CASSTYSGAQETQYF
TRBV7-2	.	TRBJ2-5	.	15	TGTGCCAGCAGCTCCCCTACGGCTAGCCCCGCGACCCAGTACTTC	CASSSPTASPATQYF
TRBV7-9	.	TRBJ2-1	.	16	TGTGCCAGCAGCCCAGCGACAGAACTTATCTACAATGAGCAGTTCTTC	CASSPATELIYNEQFF
TRBV10-3	.	TRBJ1-5	.	14	TGTGCCATCAGTGATCTTAGTAACAATCAGCCCCAGCATTTT	CAISDLSNNQPQHF
TRBV4-1	TRBD1	TRBJ2-7	.	19	TGCGCCAGCAGCCAAGAAGGGGGACAGGGGGTCCTCAACTCCTACGAGCAGTACTTC	CASSQEGGQGVLNSYEQYF
TRBV11-2	.	TRBJ2-2	.	17	TGTGCCAGCAGCTTAGTTGCAGGCGGGGCAAGGTCCGGGGAGCTGTTTTTT	CASSLVAGGARSGELFF
TRBV21-1	.	TRBJ1-2	.	18	TGTGCCAGCAGCAAAGGGAGGACAGGGAATGGGTCTAACTATGGCTACACCTTC	CASSKGRTGNGSNYGYTF
TRBV7-9	.	TRBJ2-5	.	14	TGTGCCAGCAGCTTAGGCAGGGTACAAGAGACCCAGTACTTC	CASSLGRVQETQYF
TRBV7-2	.	TRBJ2-1	.	13	TGTGCCAGCAGCTCGGACAGATACAATGAGCAGTTCTTC	CASSSDRYNEQFF
TRBV5-6	.	TRBJ2-1	.	13	TGTGCCAGCAGCTTGGAGGGGGTAAGTGAGCAGTTCTTC	CASSLEGVSEQFF
TRBV7-6	TRBD1	TRBJ1-1	.	13	TGTGCCAGCAGCCAAATAGGGGGCGCTGAAGCTTTCTTT	CASSQIGGAEAFF
TRBV6-1	.	TRBJ2-7	.	13	TGTGCCAGCAGTACGGGGTTAACCTACGAGCAGTACTTC	CASSTGLTYEQYF
TRBV18	TRBD1	TRBJ2-7	.	13	TGTGCCAGCTCAGGACAGGGATCCTACGAGCAGTACTTC	CASSGQGSYEQYF
TRBV27	.	TRBJ1-5	.	15	TGTGCCAGCAGTACTAGCGCAGGGCTTAATCAGCCCCAGCATTTT	CASSTSAGLNQPQHF
TRBV6-4	.	TRBJ2-1	few	13	TGTGCCAGCAGTGACAGGGACAACAATGAGCAGTTCTTC	CASSDRDNNEQFF
TRBV19	TRBD2	TRBJ2-2	.	14	TGTGCCAGTAGTACGGGACTAGAAACCGGGGAGCTGTTTTTT	CASSTGLETGELFF
TRBV5-6	TRBD2	TRBJ2-2	few	15	TGTGCCAGCATGGTATGGACTAGTAATACCGGGGAGCTGTTTTTT	CASMVWTSNTGELFF
TRBV5-1	TRBD1	TRBJ2-7	once	14	TGCGCCAGCAGCCCCCAGCTGACAGGGGACGAGCAGTACTTC	CASSPQLTGDEQYF
TRBV6-6	.	TRBJ2-1	.	14	TGTGCCAGCAGTTACGGGCCGGAGGGGAATGAGCAGTTCTTC	CASSYGPEGNEQFF
TRBV28	.	TRBJ2-7	.	17	TGTGCCAGCAGTCCTCGTTCGGAAGGGGCCTACCCCTACGAGCAGTACTTC	CASSPRSEGAYPYEQYF
TRBV5-6	TRBD2	TRBJ2-2	.	15	TGTGCCAGCAGCCGGGGGGGCCCTGACACCGGGGAGCTGTTTTTT	CASSRGGPDTGELFF
TRBV5-1	TRBD1	TRBJ2-1	.	16	TGCGCCAGCAGCTCCGGGACAGGGGGCGCTTACAATGAGCAGTTCTTC	CASSSGTGGAYNEQFF
TRBV30	.	TRBJ1-3	.	17	TGTGCCTGGAGGGAGGGCGGGGGGGCTCCCTCTGGAAACACCATATATTTT	CAWREGGGAPSGNTIYF
TRBV7-2	.	TRBJ2-7	.	15	TGTGCCAGCAGCTACTCCCTGGAGGGAACCTACGAGCAGTACTTC	CASSYSLEGTYEQYF
TRBV7-9	.	TRBJ2-7	.	16	TGTGCCAGCAGCGCCGGCCTGACAGGACCCTCCTACGAGCAGTACTTC	CASSAGLTGPSYEQYF
TRBV7-2	TRBD2	TRBJ2-3	.	14	TGTGCCAGCAACCCGGGACTAGGGACAGATACGCAGTATTTT	CASNPGLGTDTQYF